This T cell receptor (beta chain) was obtained from a study of molecular identifiers for immune sequencing clone quantification. TCRdb re-called the PCR reads through MiXCR, storing one row per CDR3 protein. The data show about 630,000 distinct CDR3 sequences, roughly 25% seen once. The CDR3 has 15 amino acids. Germline CDR1 is MNHEY and CDR2 is SVGAGI. The J segment lost 4 bases and the V segment lost 7 bases, leaving 5 bases of the junction unmatched. The chain uses TRBV6-5 and TRBJ2-5, with 14 bases that match TRBD2. Input material: naive CD8+ T cells from blood, with Jurkat cell RNA spiked in. Subset here: FACS-sorted CD8+CD4-CCR7+CD45RA+ naive T cells. The TCR comes from a human donor in good health. Some libraries in this study had Jurkat cell RNA spiked in. The CDR3 nucleotides read TGTGCCAGCAACTTCGGGACTAGCGGGAGAGAGACCCAGTACTTC. Translation gives CASNFGTSGRETQYF.